What follows is one T cell receptor (beta chain) and its context. From germline, CDR1 is SGHRS and CDR2 YFSETQ. With 0 bases removed from V and 4 bases from J, the gap between germline ends came to 8 bases. This CDR3 comprises 13 residues. This specimen comes from a study of blood T cell repertoires in COVID-19. Only in-frame clones appear in the TCRdb table, and some are missing; sequencing was by immunoSEQ multiplex PCR. The sample holds over 90,000 clones, more than 80% seen once. The sequenced sample was peripheral blood. The chain employs TRBV5-1 and TRBJ2-7; D ambiguous. The TCR was taken from an elderly man with COVID-19, enrolled during active disease. DNA of the CDR3: TGCGCCAGCAGCTTGGGGGCAGTATACGAGCAGTACTTC. Translation: CASSLGAVYEQYF.